Below, 8 T cell receptor beta chains from the same sample are listed, as sequenced in a study of CD8+ T cells in alopecia areata. Sequencing used cDNA as its template, made by extracting RNA and reverse transcribing it. Libraries were prepared by immunoSEQ multiplex PCR; TCRdb keeps only in-frame clonotypes and omits some of them. The sample lists some 210,000 clones, about 60% seen once, with 0.45% in the top ten. Sequencing was performed on CD4+ T cells sorted from blood, taken at week 0. The receptors come from a human donor with alopecia areata.

V gene TRBV30 combines with J gene TRBJ1-6, with D perhaps matching TRBD1 (6 bases). V lost 5 bases to trimming and J lost 6 bases, with 17 bases between them. Germline assignment: CDR1 GTSNPN and CDR2 SVGIG (reference sequence). This CDR3 region has 15 residues. For the CDR3, the DNA is TGTGCCTGGGGCCGTCAGACAGGTTTTAATTCACCCCTCCACTTT. It yields the protein CAWGRQTGFNSPLHF.

This clone was counted a few times. The chain combines TRBV18 with TRBJ1-1; D call uncertain. Germline values: CDR1 KGHSH, CDR2 LQKENI. This CDR3 spans 13 amino acids. Trimming left V 3 bases short and J 4 bases short, with 9 bases between. The DNA of the CDR3 is TGTGCCAGCTCACCGGTGGTAGCCACTGAAGCTTTCTTT. This encodes CASSPVVATEAFF.

The V and J genes are TRBV28 and TRBJ1-1; D uncertain. V was trimmed by 5 bases and J by 7 bases, leaving 8 bases between them. The CDR3 consists of 11 residues. Germline CDR1 reads MDHEN; CDR2 reads SYDVKM. The CDR3 here is CASSEQSEAFF. In nucleotides, the CDR3 is TGTGCCAGCAGTGAACAGAGTGAAGCTTTCTTT.

The chain uses TRBV5-4 and TRBJ1-5; D might be TRBD1 (5 bases). The CDR3 extends over 16 amino acids. The ends were cut back, 2 bases at V and 3 bases at J, with 15 bases in the middle. The germline CDR1 and CDR2 sequences are SGHNT and YYREEE (reference sequence). CDR3 in DNA: TGTGCCAGCAGCTTTGGGGCCGGAGGACACAATCAGCCCCAGCATTTT. This gives the protein CASSFGAGGHNQPQHF.

J is TRBJ2-3 and V is TRBV7-2, with a possible D match to TRBD2 (6 bases). V was pared by 6 bases and J by 7 bases, with 17 bases between. The CDR3 runs 14 residues. Germline CDR1 is SGHTA and CDR2 is FQGNSA. In nucleotides, the CDR3 is TGTGCCAGCAGTCAAACTCGACTAGGGCATACGCAGTATTTT. It encodes CASSQTRLGHTQYF.

This chain joins TRBV7-9 and TRBJ2-1; 7 bases match TRBD1. The CDR3 contains 14 residues. J gave up 8 bases and V 3 bases, and 7 bases lay outside the gene matches. Germline loops: CDR1 SEHNR, CDR2 FQNEAQ (reference sequence). The CDR3 DNA follows: TGTGCCAGCAGCTTGGGACAGTTGGGGGATGAGCAGTTCTTC. This gives the protein CASSLGQLGDEQFF.

As DNA, the CDR3 is TGCAGCGTCTCTCGGGGCAGAGCGGACACCATATATTTT. Its translation is CSVSRGRADTIYF. The chain carries TRBV29-1 and TRBJ1-3, with D possibly TRBD1 on 5 matching bases. The CDR3 has 13 residues. Germline CDR1 and CDR2: SQVTM and ANQGSEA. With 6 bases removed from V and 8 bases from J, the gap between germline ends came to 17 bases.

Only a few counts were recorded for this clone. The genes are TRBV2 and TRBJ2-7; 9 bases are shared with TRBD1. The CDR3 is 14 amino acids. Germline assignment: CDR1 SNHLY and CDR2 FYNNEI. V was clipped by 6 bases and J by 1 base; unmatched bases: 4. The CDR3 is CASRSGTGSYEQYF. DNA of the CDR3: TGTGCCAGCAGGTCCGGGACAGGGTCCTACGAGCAGTACTTC.